The clone carrying this T cell receptor beta chain was counted once. Its cognate antigen is unknown. This entry comes from a study of T cells in Graves' hyperthyroidism and ophthalmopathy. Broader study findings: The model made its ophthalmopathy prediction, and onset followed a median around six months later.

Graves' hyperthyroidism qualified as stable when ophthalmopathy did not progress within 18 months. Patients having uncontrolled infection, another autoimmune disease, pregnancy or lactation were not included. For the diagnoses, clinical symptoms, serum thyroxine and TRAb, thyroid ultrasound and orbital computed tomography were used. Regions amplified from RNA transcripts were the TCR beta CDR3 regions. The TCR CDR3 was amplified in a first-round RT-PCR using the HTBI primer set. TCRdb redid the calling of the multiplex PCR reads with MiXCR, one entry per CDR3 protein. The sample holds 600,000 or so distinct CDR3 sequences, around 15% seen once. The material sequenced was blood. The clonotype comes from a woman aged 25 to 45 with Graves' hyperthyroidism.

The CDR3 DNA follows: TGTGCCAGCAGTTACTCTCTGGGAGCAGTAAAGGAGACCCAGTACTTC. This codes for CASSYSLGAVKETQYF. J is TRBJ2-5 and V is TRBV6-6, with D tentatively TRBD2 (5 bases). Germline CDR1 and CDR2: MNHNY and SVGAGI (reference sequence). The CDR3 loop spans 16 amino acids. Trimming removed 0 bases from V and 5 bases from J, with 16 bases in between.